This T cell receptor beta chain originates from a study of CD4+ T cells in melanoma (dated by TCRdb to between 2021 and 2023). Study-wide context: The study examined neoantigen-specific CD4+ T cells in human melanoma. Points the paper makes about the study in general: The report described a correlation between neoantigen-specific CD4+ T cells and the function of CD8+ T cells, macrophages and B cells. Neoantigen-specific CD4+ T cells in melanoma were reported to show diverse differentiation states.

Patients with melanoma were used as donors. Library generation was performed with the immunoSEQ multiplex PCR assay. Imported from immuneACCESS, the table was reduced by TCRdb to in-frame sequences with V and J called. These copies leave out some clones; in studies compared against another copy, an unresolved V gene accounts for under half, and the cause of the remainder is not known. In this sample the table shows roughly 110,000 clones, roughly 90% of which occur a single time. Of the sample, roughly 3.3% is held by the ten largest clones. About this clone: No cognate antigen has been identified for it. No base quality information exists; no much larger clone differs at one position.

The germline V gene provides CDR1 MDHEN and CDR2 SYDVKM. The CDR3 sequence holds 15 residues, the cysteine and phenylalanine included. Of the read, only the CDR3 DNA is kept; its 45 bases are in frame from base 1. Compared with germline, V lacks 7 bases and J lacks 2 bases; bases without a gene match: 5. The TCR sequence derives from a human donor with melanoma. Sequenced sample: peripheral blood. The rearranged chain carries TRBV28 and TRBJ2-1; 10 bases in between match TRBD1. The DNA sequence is TGTGCCAGCAACCGGGACAGGGGTACCTACAATGAGCAGTTCTTC. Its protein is CASNRDRGTYNEQFF.